The rows below give T cell receptor beta chains drawn from one sample of a study of blood T cell repertoires in COVID-19. Data came from immunoSEQ multiplex PCR; TCRdb stores just in-frame clones and leaves some out. The table lists approximately 31,000 clones, 80% to 95% of them singletons. The sequencing sample was made of peripheral blood. These TCRs come from a male donor with active COVID-19. Both conserved end residues are part of each CDR3. D genes are given only for firm matches. Not every row has a clone size; where given, it reads once, few, many or a size class.

cdr3_length clone_size j_call v_call d_call cdr3_aa cdr3_nt
12 NA TRBJ1-5 TRBV28 NA CASSPVNQPQHF TGTGCCAGCAGTCCCGTAAATCAGCCCCAGCATTTT
13 NA TRBJ2-1 TRBV7-7 NA CASSRSGYNEQFF TGTGCCAGCAGCCGTAGCGGATACAATGAGCAGTTCTTC
14 NA TRBJ1-4 TRBV6-2/TRBV6-3 NA CASSYRETNEKLFF TGTGCCAGCAGTTACCGGGAGACTAATGAAAAACTGTTTTTT
15 NA TRBJ2-1 TRBV27 NA CASTPGTGVVGEQFF TGTGCCAGCACTCCGGGCACGGGGGTTGTCGGTGAGCAGTTCTTC
15 NA TRBJ2-7 TRBV7-8 NA CASSLPRTADYEQYF TGTGCCAGCAGCTTACCCCGGACAGCGGACTACGAGCAGTACTTC
15 NA TRBJ1-3 TRBV7-6 NA CASSQDTYSGNTIYF TGTGCCAGCAGCCAGGACACTTACTCTGGAAACACCATATATTTT
16 NA TRBJ2-2 TRBV7-9 TRBD1 CASSPRTGVNTGELFF TGTGCCAGCAGCCCGAGGACAGGGGTGAACACCGGGGAGCTGTTTTTT
16 NA TRBJ2-7 TRBV6-2/TRBV6-3 TRBD1 CASSLTGGGQPYEQYF TGTGCCAGCAGTTTGACAGGGGGCGGTCAGCCCTACGAGCAGTACTTC
14 few TRBJ2-2 TRBV6-2/TRBV6-3 NA CASSYPSYTGELFF TGTGCCAGCAGTTATCCCTCGTATACCGGGGAGCTGTTTTTT
15 NA TRBJ2-7 TRBV3-1/TRBV3-2 TRBD2 CASSASSGVISEQYF TGTGCCAGCAGCGCGTCTAGCGGGGTAATAAGCGAGCAGTACTTC
13 NA TRBJ2-7 TRBV3-1/TRBV3-2 TRBD1 CASSWDREYEQYF TGTGCCAGCAGCTGGGACAGGGAATACGAGCAGTACTTC
15 NA TRBJ2-1 TRBV27 NA CASSLGSLSTNEQFF TGTGCCAGCAGTTTGGGGAGCCTTAGTACAAATGAGCAGTTCTTC
16 NA TRBJ2-3 TRBV5-1 NA CASSLGVSEGTDTQYF TGCGCCAGCAGCTTGGGGGTCTCCGAGGGCACAGATACGCAGTATTTT
13 NA TRBJ2-7 TRBV6-2/TRBV6-3 TRBD2 CASSYSTGGEQYF TGTGCCAGCAGTTACTCCACGGGGGGCGAGCAGTACTTC
13 NA TRBJ2-2 TRBV29-1 NA CSVQGTNTGELFF TGCAGCGTTCAGGGTACGAACACCGGGGAGCTGTTTTTT
15 NA TRBJ2-1 TRBV5-1 NA CASSLDPFSYNEQFF TGCGCCAGCAGCTTGGATCCATTCTCCTACAATGAGCAGTTCTTC
15 NA TRBJ2-2 TRBV5-1 TRBD1 CASSLDRGNGGELFF TGCGCCAGCAGCTTGGACAGGGGTAATGGCGGGGAGCTGTTTTTT
17 NA TRBJ1-4 TRBV7-2 NA CASSFQSRGRGNEKLFF TGTGCCAGCAGCTTCCAGTCCAGGGGACGCGGGAATGAAAAACTGTTTTTT
14 NA TRBJ1-1 TRBV3-1/TRBV3-2 NA CASSQETSNTEAFF TGTGCCAGCAGCCAAGAGACATCAAACACTGAAGCTTTCTTT
17 once TRBJ1-2 TRBV6-4 NA CASPDNNPIQGRGGYTF TGTGCCAGCCCGGACAATAACCCAATACAGGGCCGGGGTGGCTACACCTTC
13 NA TRBJ1-1 TRBV6-2/TRBV6-3 NA CASSDRTYTEAFF TGTGCCAGCAGTGACCGGACATACACTGAAGCTTTCTTT
19 NA TRBJ1-4 TRBV27 TRBD1 CASSLSVLGRGRGNEKLFF TGTGCCAGCAGTCTCTCCGTTTTGGGCAGGGGGCGGGGTAATGAAAAACTGTTTTTT
18 NA TRBJ2-2 TRBV5-6 TRBD1 CASSLGSWDRINTGELFF TGTGCCAGCAGCTTAGGTTCATGGGACAGAATTAACACCGGGGAGCTGTTTTTT
16 NA TRBJ1-1 TRBV18 NA CASSPGLQLGNTEAFF TGTGCCAGCTCACCCGGCCTTCAACTAGGGAACACTGAAGCTTTCTTT
14 NA TRBJ1-1 TRBV12-5 NA CASGTYRIGTEAFF TGTGCTAGTGGTACCTACAGGATCGGCACTGAAGCTTTCTTT
15 NA TRBJ1-1 TRBV5-4 NA CASSLVSRGNTEAFF TGTGCCAGCAGCTTGGTGAGCAGGGGGAACACTGAAGCTTTCTTT
15 NA TRBJ2-2 TRBV6-5 NA CASSYTWASGGELFF TGTGCCAGCAGTTACACCTGGGCAAGTGGTGGGGAGCTGTTTTTT
13 NA TRBJ1-5 TRBV7-2 NA CASSLQANQPQHF TGTGCCAGCAGCTTACAGGCGAATCAGCCCCAGCATTTT
18 NA TRBJ2-3 TRBV18 TRBD2 CASSTQPSGTSIGDTQYF TGTGCCAGCTCAACCCAACCTTCCGGGACTAGTATCGGGGATACGCAGTATTTT
17 once TRBJ1-2 TRBV11-2 TRBD1 CASSLGPGQGMVHGYTF TGTGCCAGCAGCTTAGGACCGGGACAGGGGATGGTCCATGGCTACACCTTC
15 NA TRBJ1-2 TRBV19 TRBD1 CASSLGTGGGYGYTF TGTGCCAGTAGTCTCGGGACAGGGGGTGGCTATGGCTACACCTTC
16 NA TRBJ2-3 TRBV7-2 NA CASSSLGGISTDTQYF TGTGCCAGCAGCTCCTTAGGGGGAATTTCCACAGATACGCAGTATTTT
13 few TRBJ1-1 TRBV10-2 NA CASGETVNTEAFF TGCGCCAGCGGGGAGACTGTGAACACTGAAGCTTTCTTT
17 few TRBJ1-1 TRBV5-5 TRBD1 CASSLQDRAPMNTEAFF TGTGCCAGCAGCTTACAGGACAGGGCCCCAATGAACACTGAAGCTTTCTTT
16 NA TRBJ2-5 TRBV6-2/TRBV6-3 TRBD2 CASSNGLAGGQETQYF TGTGCCAGCAGTAACGGCCTAGCGGGGGGGCAGGAGACCCAGTACTTC
14 once TRBJ1-1 TRBV2 NA CASSELLTVTEAFF TGTGCCAGCAGTGAACTGTTGACAGTCACTGAAGCTTTCTTT
15 NA TRBJ1-2 TRBV6-4 NA CASSDSGQLNYGYTF TGTGCCAGCAGTGACTCTGGACAGCTAAACTATGGCTACACCTTC
15 once TRBJ2-5 TRBV19 NA CASSIDRQRQETQYF TGTGCCAGTAGTATAGACCGACAGAGACAAGAGACCCAGTACTTC
14 NA TRBJ2-5 TRBV5-1 NA CASRGDSSTGTQYF TGCGCCAGCAGGGGGGACTCATCCACGGGGACCCAGTACTTC
15 NA TRBJ1-2 TRBV7-9 NA CASSLARAGNYGYTF TGTGCCAGCAGCTTAGCGCGGGCAGGCAACTATGGCTACACCTTC
12 NA TRBJ1-1 TRBV2 NA CASSGNRQEAFF TGTGCCAGCAGTGGGAACAGGCAGGAAGCTTTCTTT